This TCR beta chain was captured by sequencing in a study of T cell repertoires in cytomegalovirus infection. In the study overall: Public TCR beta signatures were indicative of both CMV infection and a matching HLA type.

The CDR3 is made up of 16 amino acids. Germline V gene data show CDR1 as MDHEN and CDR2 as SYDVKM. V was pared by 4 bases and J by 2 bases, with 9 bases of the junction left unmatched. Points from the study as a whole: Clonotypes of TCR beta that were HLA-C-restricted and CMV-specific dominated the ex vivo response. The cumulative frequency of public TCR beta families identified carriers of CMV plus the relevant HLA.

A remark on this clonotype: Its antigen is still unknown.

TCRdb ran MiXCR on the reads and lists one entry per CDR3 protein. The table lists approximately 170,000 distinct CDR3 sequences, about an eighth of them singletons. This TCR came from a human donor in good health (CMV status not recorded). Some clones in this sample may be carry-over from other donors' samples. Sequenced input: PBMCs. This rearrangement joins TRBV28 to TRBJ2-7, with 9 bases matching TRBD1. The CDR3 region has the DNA TGTGCCAGCAGTTCAACCCGACAGGGGGGAACCTACGAGCAGTACTTC. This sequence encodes CASSSTRQGGTYEQYF.